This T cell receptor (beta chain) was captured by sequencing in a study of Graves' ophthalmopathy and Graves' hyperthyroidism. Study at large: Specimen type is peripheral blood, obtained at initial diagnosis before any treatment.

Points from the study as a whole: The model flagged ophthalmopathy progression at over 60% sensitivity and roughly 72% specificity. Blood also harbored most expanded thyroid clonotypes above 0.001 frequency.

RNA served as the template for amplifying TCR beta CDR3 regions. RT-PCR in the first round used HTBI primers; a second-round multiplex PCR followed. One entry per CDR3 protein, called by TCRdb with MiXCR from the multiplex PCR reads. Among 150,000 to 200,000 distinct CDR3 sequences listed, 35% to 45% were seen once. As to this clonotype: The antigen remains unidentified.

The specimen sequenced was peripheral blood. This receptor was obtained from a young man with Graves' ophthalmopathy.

Here the CDR3 DNA reads TGTGCCAGTAGTGTAGCGGGGGCGCGGATTTATGGCTACACCTTC. Translation gives CASSVAGARIYGYTF. The chain employs TRBV19 and TRBJ1-2, with D perhaps TRBD1 (6 bases). Germline lookup yields CDR1 LNHDA and CDR2 SQIVND (reference sequence). V was cut by 5 bases and J by 5 bases, with 18 bases left in between. This CDR3 spans 15 amino acids. The full variable domain, rest sourced from reference TRBV19 and TRBJ1-2, is DGGITQSPKYLFRKEGQNVTLSCEQNLNHDAMYWYRQDPGQGLRLIYYSQIVNDFQKGDIAEGYSVSREKKESFPLTVTSAQKNPTAFYLCASSVAGARIYGYTFGSGTRLTVV.